This T cell receptor beta chain was recorded in a study of CD8 T cells in ankylosing spondylitis. Study conclusions and caveats: Reported data indicate significant enrichment of disease-linked clones within matched ankylosing spondylitis synovial fluid. Disease-linked clones were found to be CD8+ and relatively rare in peripheral blood. A motif in TCR beta, a set of eight highly homologous variants, appeared characteristic of ankylosing spondylitis blood.

In its sample, this clonotype was seen a few times. Its antigen is still unknown. By quantitative 5'-RACE with molecular barcodes, the TCR beta libraries were made. One entry per CDR3 protein results from TCRdb running MiXCR on the 5' RACE reads. Seen here are fewer than 25,000 distinct CDR3 sequences, roughly 13% observed once, and the top ten hold less than 35%. V dropped 0 bases and J dropped 6; count of bases not matched to a gene: 9. CDR3 length: 15 residues. The V gene's germline CDR1 is SGHKS and CDR2 YYEKEE (reference sequence). Sequencing used blood. The chain couples TRBV5-5 to TRBJ2-7, with 7 bases aligning to TRBD1. The TCR sequence derives from a male donor with ankylosing spondylitis or in good health (not recorded which). The CDR3 DNA is TGTGCCAGCAGCTTGGCCTCCGGGACAGTGGGCGAGCAGTACTTC. It specifies CASSLASGTVGEQYF.